Listed below are T cell receptor beta chains from one sample, sequenced in a study of beta chain features in type 1 diabetes. TCRdb keeps only in-frame clones here, not all; method: immunoSEQ multiplex PCR. The data contain approximately 130,000 clones, 15% to 20% of them seen just once; the ten biggest clones take up 2.6%. The sample consisted of central memory CD4+ T cells from blood. The receptors derive from a man between 18 and 29 years old with type 1 diabetes. Both conserved end residues are trimmed from each CDR3. D genes are given only for firm matches.

D gene	V gene	CDR3 protein
TRBD2	TRBV5-1	ASSLDSTSSNEQF
.	TRBV27	ATRTVYNSPLH
.	TRBV28	ASSLPGLMHYEQY
.	TRBV7-3	ASSFTPTDTQY
TRBD1	TRBV2	ASRVGTGKNYGYT
TRBD1	TRBV9	ASSADPKGASYGYT
TRBD1	TRBV28	ASSLSRQGDQETQY
.	TRBV7-3	ASSLADRETQY
TRBD1	TRBV29-1	SGYRGTGAFNEQF
TRBD2	TRBV30	AWVAGGGTDTQY
.	TRBV30	AWASDSDTQY
.	TRBV5-1	ASSVSLDGGYGYT
TRBD2	TRBV7-2	ASSLVASGGQETQY
.	TRBV7-2	ASSLAYLSTDTQY
.	TRBV14	ASSRPGDYEQY
TRBD2	TRBV18	ASSPPSGGAGTQY
.	TRBV5-1	ASSLRGQGTDTQY
.	TRBV2	ASNWASEDTQY
.	TRBV29-1	SGSELGETQY
TRBD2	TRBV5-1	ASSTLSGGARNEQF
.	TRBV18	ASSPDMAGVISGANVLT
.	TRBV18	ASSPVATDTQY
.	TRBV5-1	ASSLEGTDTQY
.	TRBV10-3	AAKDTGNEQY
.	TRBV5-8	ASSLGGSGEKLF
.	TRBV30	AWSVGIRPYEQY
.	TRBV2	ASRDAQTGPYNEQF
.	TRBV29-1	SVAGHLNYGYT
.	TRBV5-1	ASSLDHPDSYEQY
.	TRBV6-5	ASSLNPGNTEAF